The text below deals with one TCR beta chain. RNA was extracted with the RNeasy kit, and a quantity of roughly 0.5 to 1 ug was reverse transcribed using random hexamers. An immunoSEQ multiplex PCR generated amplified TCR beta CDR3 products spanning 54 Vbeta and 13 Jbeta. In TCRdb, the immunoSEQ multiplex PCR reads were re-called with MiXCR into one record per CDR3 protein. The top ten hold 0.09% to 0.15% of the sample, which has under 550,000 distinct CDR3 sequences, more than 80% seen once. This record comes from a study of CD8 T cells in Susac syndrome. Trimming stripped 6 bases from V and 1 base from J, with 12 bases between. From germline, CDR1 is MDHEN and CDR2 SYDVKM. This CDR3 has 15 amino acids.

The sequence came from a human donor with multiple sclerosis. The chain joins TRBV28 to TRBJ2-2; possibly TRBD1 for D (5 bases). Specimen: CD8+ T cells from PBMCs. The CDR3 DNA sequence: TGTGCCAGCAGAGAAGACAGTGGGAACACCGGGGAGCTGTTTTTT. Its translation is CASREDSGNTGELFF.